One sample yielded the 32 T cell receptor beta chains listed below, sequenced in a study of breast tumors, draining lymph nodes, adjacent tissues (dated by TCRdb to the mid-2010s). Lymph node samples came from the axillary draining lymph nodes of breast cancer patients. The library was generated by multiplex PCR. Sequencing was performed on an Illumina HiSeq 2000. Starting from the raw public reads, TCRdb applied fastp trimming at Q25, assembled clones with MiXCR and retained in-frame beta chains. Here each entry gathers all rows of one CDR3 protein and keeps the most common genes and DNA. The sample records 150,000 to 250,000 distinct CDR3 sequences, roughly 31% of which are singletons. The ten largest account for 4.3% of the sample. Sample: axillary lymph node tissue. The receptors derive from a female donor with breast cancer. Some clones in this sample may be carry-over from other donors' samples.

This clonotype was picked up a small number of times. This may come from a read error, since a much larger clone is one base off. The genes are TRBV5-4 and TRBJ2-5; 7 bases agree with TRBD1. The germline gives CDR1 SGHNT, CDR2 YYREEE (reference sequence). Germline trimming cut 1 base from V and 2 bases from J; bases unmatched to any gene: 2. The CDR3 has 14 residues. This chain's CDR3 is CASSLRGPQETQYF. In nucleotides, the CDR3 is TGTGCCAGCAGCTTGAGGGGGCCTCAAGAGACCCAGTACTTC. The whole variable domain, filled in from reference TRBV5-4 and TRBJ2-5, reads ETGVTQSPTHLIKTRGQQVTLRCSSQSGHNTVSWYQQALGQGPQFIFQYYREEENGRGNFPPRFSGLQFPNYSSELNVNALELDDSALYLCASSLRGPQETQYFGPGTRLLVL.

The table lists this clonotype with many counts. The chain couples TRBV19 to TRBJ1-2, with a tentative D call TRBD1 (6 bases). V shed 7 bases and J shed 5 bases, with 17 bases lying between them. This CDR3 comprises 14 residues. Germline-derived CDR1 and CDR2 are LNHDA and SQIVND (reference sequence). In DNA, the CDR3 is TGTGCCAGTACCGTAGGAACAGGGAATTATGGCTACACCTTC. Residues: CASTVGTGNYGYTF.

The chain is built from TRBV3-1 and TRBJ1-5, with 10 bases identical to TRBD1. After removal of 4 bases from V and 5 bases from J, the junction contained 8 bases not matched to a gene. The CDR3 is made up of 16 amino acids. CDR1 LGHDT and CDR2 YNNKEL come from the germline V gene (reference sequence). The CDR3 sequence: CASSPRTGGEDQPQHF. DNA of the CDR3: TGTGCCAGCAGCCCACGGACAGGGGGAGAGGATCAGCCCCAGCATTTT.

This clonotype was detected many times. This sequence joins TRBV30 and TRBJ2-2; 7 positions match TRBD1. Germline CDR1 is GTSNPN and CDR2 is SVGIG (reference sequence). The CDR3 loop spans 16 amino acids. Trimming cost V 4 bases and J 0 bases; bases outside gene matches: 8. The CDR3 bases are TGTGCCTGGACCATAAAGGGGGCTCCGAACACCGGGGAGCTGTTTTTT. This translates into CAWTIKGAPNTGELFF. Together with reference TRBV30 and TRBJ2-2, the CDR3 gives the full variable domain: SQTIHQWPATLVQPVGSPLSLECTVEGTSNPNLYWYRQAAGRGLQLLFYSVGIGQISSEVPQNLSASRPQDRQFILSSKKLLLSDSGFYLCAWTIKGAPNTGELFFGEGSRLTVL.

The chain carries TRBV9 and TRBJ2-7; 9 bases line up with TRBD2. The germline V gene encodes CDR1 SGDLS and CDR2 YYNGEE. CDR3 length: 14 amino acids. V dropped 0 bases and J dropped 7; count of bases not matched to a gene: 5. The CDR3 sequence: CASSVGTSAVEQYF. DNA for the CDR3: TGTGCCAGCAGCGTAGGGACTAGCGCGGTTGAGCAGTACTTC.

This clonotype was detected ten times or more. In DNA form, the CDR3 reads TGCAGTGCTAGAGATATGCGGTACGGGCGCGAAAAACTGTTTTTT. Protein sequence: CSARDMRYGREKLFF. The chain links TRBV20-1 to TRBJ1-4; D remains ambiguous. There are 15 residues in the CDR3. Trimming removed 0 bases from V and 8 bases from J, with 16 bases in between. Per germline, CDR1 DFQATT and CDR2 SNEGSKA (reference sequence).

Worth noting for this clonotype: Just one base apart from a much larger clone, this may be a read error. The V and J genes are TRBV12-3 or TRBV12-4 and TRBJ2-1, with D possibly being TRBD1 (5 bases). This CDR3 comprises 13 residues. The ends were cut back, 6 bases at V and 4 bases at J, with 10 bases in the middle. CDR3 sequence (DNA): TGTGCCAGCAGAAGCGACAGATACAATGAGCAGTTCTTC. Its protein product is CASRSDRYNEQFF.

This clonotype was seen repeatedly, ten times or more. The chain couples TRBV20-1 to TRBJ2-1, with D perhaps TRBD1 (6 bases). CDR1 is DFQATT, CDR2 SNEGSKA, per germline (reference sequence). The CDR3 is 13 residues long. With 1 base removed from V and 8 bases from J, the gap between germline ends came to 12 bases. The CDR3 loop reads CSARAGTRDEQFF. In nucleotides, the CDR3 is TGCAGTGCTAGAGCCGGGACAAGAGATGAGCAGTTCTTC.

This clonotype was seen repeatedly, ten times or more. The V call is TRBV29-1, the J call TRBJ2-3; 9 bases fit TRBD1. The germline gives CDR1 SQVTM, CDR2 ANQGSEA. The CDR3 extends over 14 amino acids. Trimming cost V 6 bases and J 2 bases; bases outside gene matches: 6. CDR3 bases: TGCAGCGTCTCACAGGGGGCTCCCACAGATACGCAGTATTTT. This codes for CSVSQGAPTDTQYF.

This clonotype was found many times. The chain is built from TRBV6-6 and TRBJ1-2; D is unclear. Looked up from germline, CDR1 is MNHNY and CDR2 is SVGAGI (reference sequence). This CDR3 is 15 amino acids long. V gave up 5 bases and J gave up 5 bases, with 18 bases separating them. This CDR3 is CASSHPQRGGYGYTF. The CDR3 coding sequence is TGTGCCAGCAGTCACCCACAACGGGGAGGGTATGGCTACACCTTC.

Many counts were recorded for this clonotype. V and J are TRBV9 and TRBJ2-1; the match to TRBD2 covers 7 bases. The trim removed 2 bases at V and 4 bases at J, leaving 6 bases unmatched. The germline CDR1 and CDR2 sequences are SGDLS and YYNGEE. This CDR3 is 15 amino acids long. The CDR3: CASSVTSANYNEQFF. The CDR3 DNA reads as TGTGCCAGCAGCGTCACTAGCGCCAATTACAATGAGCAGTTCTTC.

This clonotype was counted between two and nine times. This may arise from a read error, as a much more abundant clone is one base away. The genes are TRBV14 and TRBJ2-1, with 9 bases matching TRBD2. CDR1 is SGHDN and CDR2 is FVKESK in the germline V gene. The CDR3 sequence is 15 residues long. The CDR3 here is CASSRPGLASHEPFF. The DNA of the CDR3 is TGTGCCAGCAGCCGCCCGGGACTAGCTAGCCATGAGCCGTTCTTC. Filled out from reference TRBV14 and TRBJ2-1, the complete variable domain reads EAGVTQFPSHSVIEKGQTVTLRCDPISGHDNLYWYRRVMGKEIKFLLHFVKESKQDESGMPNNRFLAERTGGTYSTLKVQPAELEDSGVYFCASSRPGLASHEPFFGPGTRLTVL.

This clonotype was found many times. CDR3 residues: CASSELGTSGRVRNEQFF. The CDR3 nucleotides read TGTGCCAGCAGTGAATTAGGGACTAGCGGGAGAGTTAGGAATGAGCAGTTCTTC. This chain joins TRBV25-1 and TRBJ2-1, with TRBD2 matching over 14 bases. Germline trimming cut 1 base from V and 7 bases from J; bases unmatched to any gene: 9. Germline-derived CDR1 and CDR2 are MGHDK and SYGVNS. This CDR3 has 18 residues.

CDR3 in amino acids: CASSEDVGAVEKLFF. The CDR3 DNA reads as TGTGCCAGCAGCGAGGACGTGGGGGCGGTTGAAAAACTGTTTTTT. The gene calls are TRBV9 and TRBJ1-4; TRBD1 might be the D (6 bases). Germline V CDR1 and CDR2: SGDLS, YYNGEE. V shed 3 bases and J shed 7 bases, with 16 bases lying between them. The CDR3 totals 15 residues.

In its sample, this clonotype was seen many times. The chain recombines TRBV7-2 with TRBJ1-2; weak D call: TRBD1 (5 bases). Germline V gives CDR1 SGHTA, CDR2 FQGNSA. V lost 6 bases to trimming and J lost 2 bases, with 13 bases between them. The CDR3 length is 14 residues. The CDR3 sequence is CASSHYEGNYGYTF. For the CDR3, the DNA is TGTGCCAGCAGTCATTATGAGGGGAACTATGGCTACACCTTC.

Ten or more counts support this clonotype. The chain has TRBV20-1 and TRBJ2-3; D ambiguous. The CDR3 totals 20 residues. Per the germline V gene, CDR1 is DFQATT and CDR2 is SNEGSKA (reference sequence). Trimming took off 6 bases at V and 0 bases at J, with 31 bases between the two ends. The DNA for the CDR3 is TGCAGTGCCAGATCGCCGGACCCCGAGAGTCAGGCACTTAGCACAGATACGCAGTATTTT. It translates to CSARSPDPESQALSTDTQYF.

This clonotype has at least ten counts. V gene TRBV30 combines with J gene TRBJ2-3, with D unclear. CDR3 length equals 13 residues. Per germline, CDR1 GTSNPN and CDR2 SVGIG (reference sequence). The V gene lost 8 bases and the J gene lost 0 bases, with 12 bases spanning the gap. The CDR3 region is CALVKPSTDTQYF. For the CDR3, the DNA is TGTGCCCTGGTGAAGCCTAGCACAGATACGCAGTATTTT.

The V gene is TRBV20-1, the J gene TRBJ2-1, with TRBD2 matching 14 bases. V dropped 5 bases and J dropped 0; count of bases not matched to a gene: 6. Germline CDR1 and CDR2: DFQATT and SNEGSKA (reference sequence). The CDR3 has 17 residues. The CDR3 DNA reads as TGCAGTGCTCCAGGGACTAGCGGGAGCAGCTCCTACAATGAGCAGTTCTTC. It yields the protein CSAPGTSGSSSYNEQFF.

This clonotype came up many times. The chain is built from TRBV6-1 and TRBJ2-7; 9 positions agree with TRBD1. Trimming at V came to 7 bases and at J to 7 bases, leaving 8 bases not matched to a gene. Germline V gene lookup returns CDR1 MNHNS and CDR2 SASEGT. The CDR3 loop spans 13 amino acids. The DNA for the CDR3 is TGTGCCAGCAAGAACAGGGGGCTCTGGGAGCAGTACTTC. Protein: CASKNRGLWEQYF.

Ten or more counts support this clonotype. The chain is built from TRBV4-3 and TRBJ2-4; D uncertain. Per germline, CDR1 LGHNA and CDR2 YSLEER. Deletions cut 3 bases from V and 1 base from J, with 10 bases between. CDR3 length: 15 residues. The CDR3 region has the DNA TGCGCCAGCAGCCAGTCGAACTGGGCCAAAAACATTCAGTACTTC. Protein product: CASSQSNWAKNIQYF.

The J gene is TRBJ2-1, the V gene TRBV2; 9 bases are a match to TRBD1. V lost 8 bases to trimming and J lost 1 base; unmatched junction nucleotides: 3. The germline V gene encodes CDR1 SNHLY and CDR2 FYNNEI. The CDR3 is 14 residues long. CDR3 amino acids: CASAGQGSYNEQFF. The CDR3 coding sequence is TGTGCCAGCGCGGGACAGGGTTCCTACAATGAGCAGTTCTTC.

This clonotype was seen many times. The chain has TRBV7-9 and TRBJ2-1; 9 bases agree with TRBD1. With V trimmed by 5 bases and J by 6 bases, 8 bases remained unmatched. Germline V gives CDR1 SEHNR, CDR2 FQNEAQ (reference sequence). CDR3 length: 15 amino acids. CDR3: CASSLTGGKGNEQFF. CDR3 in DNA: TGTGCCAGCAGCCTGACAGGGGGTAAGGGCAATGAGCAGTTCTTC.

At least ten counts were recorded for this clonotype. In nucleotides, the CDR3 is TGTGCCAGCAGTTACGCCGGGACAGGGATTGATGGCTACACCTTC. Its translation is CASSYAGTGIDGYTF. The rearrangement joins TRBV6-6 to TRBJ1-2, with 9 bases that match TRBD1. The germline V gene has CDR1 MNHNY and CDR2 SVGAGI (reference sequence). The CDR3 spans 15 residues. Trimming cost V 2 bases and J 6 bases; bases outside gene matches: 7.

This clonotype came up a few times. The chain couples TRBV3-1 to TRBJ2-3; D is perhaps TRBD1 or TRBD2 (7 bases each). The germline V gene encodes CDR1 LGHDT and CDR2 YNNKEL (reference sequence). This CDR3 is 16 amino acids long. Trimming removed 2 bases at V and 8 bases at J, with 20 bases between. The DNA of the CDR3 is TGTGCCAGCAGCCAACGGTCGGGACCCAGGGGGGGTACGCAGTATTTT. It specifies CASSQRSGPRGGTQYF.

For the CDR3, the DNA is TGTGCCACCAGAGGAAGGTTGGGCTACGAGCAGTACTTC. The encoded protein is CATRGRLGYEQYF. The chain is built from TRBV24-1 and TRBJ2-7; no definite D call. The CDR3 has 13 residues. Germline V gene lookup returns CDR1 KGHDR and CDR2 SFDVKD. Trimming stripped 7 bases from V and 3 bases from J, with 12 bases between.

The table lists this clonotype with many counts. This chain uses TRBV11-2 with TRBJ2-2; 7 bases agree with TRBD2. Germline V gene lookup returns CDR1 SGHAT and CDR2 FQNNGV. The V gene end was trimmed by 1 base and the J gene end by 7 bases; junction bases not matched to a gene: 3. CDR3 size: 14 residues. The CDR3 is CASSLAGGNGELFF. The CDR3 nucleotides are TGTGCCAGCAGCTTAGCCGGGGGGAACGGGGAGCTGTTTTTT.

Ten or more counts support this clonotype. This chain connects TRBV28 to TRBJ1-3; D is ambiguous. Trimming left V 5 bases short and J 3 bases short, with 17 bases between. The CDR3 is 16 residues long. Germline values: CDR1 MDHEN, CDR2 SYDVKM. CDR3 sequence (DNA): TGTGCCAGCAGTCCCTCGTGGACCTCGGGTGGAAACACCATATATTTT. The encoded protein is CASSPSWTSGGNTIYF.

The J gene is TRBJ2-1, the V gene TRBV5-4, with TRBD2 identical over 7 bases. The trim removed 1 base at V and 5 bases at J, leaving 9 bases unmatched. The CDR3 consists of 16 residues. CDR1 and CDR2 (germline): SGHNT, YYREEE (reference sequence). Here the CDR3 DNA reads TGTGCCAGCAGCTTGATTACCTGGGGGGGGGACAATGAGCAGTTCTTC. It yields the protein CASSLITWGGDNEQFF.

This clonotype was seen a few times. This may stem from a read error, because a much larger clone lies one nucleotide away. The gene calls are TRBV11-2 and TRBJ2-5; maybe TRBD2 (6 bases). There are 13 residues in the CDR3. With 3 bases removed from V and 7 bases from J, the gap between germline ends came to 12 bases. Germline V lookup: CDR1 SGHAT, CDR2 FQNNGV. CDR3 protein: CASSLEGIATQYF. CDR3 coding DNA: TGTGCCAGCAGCTTGGAGGGCATAGCGACCCAGTACTTC.

The chain carries TRBV7-9 and TRBJ2-6, with 8 bases identical to TRBD1. The J segment lost 2 bases and the V segment lost 5 bases, leaving 14 bases of the junction unmatched. From germline, CDR1 is SEHNR and CDR2 FQNEAQ (reference sequence). CDR3 length: 19 residues. The CDR3 loop reads CASSPNQRTGPAGANVLTF. In nucleotides, the CDR3 is TGTGCCAGCAGCCCTAATCAAAGGACAGGGCCCGCTGGGGCCAACGTCCTGACTTTC.

This clonotype was observed many times. This chain links TRBV6-1 with TRBJ2-1; D gene unclear. CDR1 is MNHNS, CDR2 SASEGT, per germline. V was shortened by 4 bases and J by 7 bases, with 11 bases between the two germline ends. The CDR3 length is 13 residues. CDR3 loop: CASSAIVGNEQFF. The CDR3 DNA follows: TGTGCCAGCAGTGCGATAGTGGGTAATGAGCAGTTCTTC.

Details on this clonotype: This may come from a read error, since a much larger clone is one base off. In this CDR3 the conserved last residue, phenylalanine or tryptophan, is missing, so a read error is likely. The V call is TRBV25-1, the J call TRBJ1-6; 8 bases map to TRBD1. Germline V gives CDR1 MGHDK, CDR2 SYGVNS. CDR3 length: 16 amino acids. Trimming removed 5 bases from V and 5 bases from J; junction bases left unmatched: 8. The CDR3 loop is CASSRDQGAHNSPLHL. The DNA for the CDR3 is TGTGCCAGCAGTCGCGACCAGGGGGCCCATAATTCACCCCTCCACCTT.